Listed below are T cell receptor beta chains from one sample, sequenced in a study of blood T cell repertoires in COVID-19. Assay: immunoSEQ multiplex PCR; the TCRdb copy retains only in-frame clones and omits some. This table has more than 300,000 clones, 85% to 90% appearing once. The specimen sequenced was PBMCs or T cells enriched from blood (not recorded which). Receptors were obtained from a young woman who had recovered from COVID-19. Both conserved end residues are part of each CDR3. The D gene is left open where the match is weak. A row's size may be missing; if present it is once, few, many or a size class.

size	length	V	J	D	CDR3	DNA
once	15	TRBV28	TRBJ2-3	.	CAIRRSLSSTDTQYF	TGTGCCATCCGGAGGTCTCTTTCTAGCACAGATACGCAGTATTTT
.	16	TRBV6-6	TRBJ1-2	.	CASSYGGAFGNYGYTF	TGTGCCAGCAGTTACGGCGGGGCCTTTGGGAACTATGGCTACACCTTC
.	13	TRBV10-2	TRBJ2-5	.	CASSADIQETQYF	TGCGCCAGCAGTGCTGACATTCAAGAGACCCAGTACTTC
.	17	TRBV7-2	TRBJ1-1	.	CASSLAATPGRLFEAFF	TGTGCCAGCAGCTTAGCGGCGACTCCAGGGAGGCTATTTGAAGCTTTCTTT
.	15	TRBV6-5	TRBJ2-3	TRBD2	CASSLGGGSTDTQYF	TGTGCCAGCAGTCTCGGGGGGGGGAGCACAGATACGCAGTATTTT
.	13	TRBV5-1	TRBJ1-5	.	CASSLQGNQPQHF	TGCGCCAGCAGCTTACAGGGAAATCAGCCCCAGCATTTT
.	16	TRBV2	TRBJ1-1	.	CASSISSGGLNTEAFF	TGTGCCAGCAGTATTTCTAGCGGAGGATTAAACACTGAAGCTTTCTTT
.	13	TRBV7-6	TRBJ1-1	.	CASSPRPETEAFF	TGTGCCAGCAGTCCCCGCCCGGAGACTGAAGCTTTCTTT
.	13	TRBV30	TRBJ2-7	TRBD1	CAWSTGTSYEQYF	TGTGCCTGGTCGACAGGGACCTCCTACGAGCAGTACTTC
.	14	TRBV18	TRBJ1-5	TRBD1	CASSPGTGGQPQHF	TGTGCCAGCTCACCAGGGACAGGGGGTCAGCCCCAGCATTTT
.	14	TRBV5-1	TRBJ2-7	.	CASSLGGPTYEQYF	TGCGCCAGCAGCTTGGGCGGGCCGACCTACGAGCAGTACTTC
.	15	TRBV9	TRBJ2-2	.	CASSVGDTRDGELFF	TGTGCCAGCAGCGTAGGGGACACCCGGGACGGGGAGCTGTTTTTT
once	12	TRBV2	TRBJ2-5	.	CATVLPLETQYF	TGTGCCACCGTCCTTCCTCTGGAGACCCAGTACTTC
once	14	TRBV7-9	TRBJ1-4	.	CASSSRTGVGKLFF	TGTGCCAGCAGCTCCCGGACGGGGGTGGGAAAACTGTTTTTT
few	16	TRBV6-5	TRBJ1-5	TRBD1	CASSNSRQGVGQPQHF	TGTGCCAGCAGTAACTCAAGGCAGGGGGTGGGTCAGCCCCAGCATTTT
.	13	TRBV5-1	TRBJ2-7	TRBD1	CASRQGFPYEQYF	TGCGCCAGCCGACAGGGTTTCCCCTACGAGCAGTACTTC
.	14	TRBV9	TRBJ2-7	.	CASSVGGGTYEQYF	TGTGCCAGCAGCGTAGGGGGAGGAACCTACGAGCAGTACTTC
.	16	TRBV7-2	TRBJ2-1	.	CASSLEGRGSYNEQFF	TGTGCCAGCAGCTTAGAGGGCAGGGGAAGCTACAATGAGCAGTTCTTC
many	15	TRBV27	TRBJ1-5	.	CASPRAGGGNQPQHF	TGTGCCAGCCCCCGCGCGGGGGGGGGCAATCAGCCCCAGCATTTT
once	14	TRBV4-1	TRBJ2-7	TRBD2	CASSQPGLAYEQYF	TGCGCCAGCAGCCAACCCGGACTAGCGTACGAGCAGTACTTC
.	15	TRBV5-6	TRBJ2-1	TRBD2	CASSFELAGDNEQFF	TGTGCCAGCAGCTTTGAACTAGCGGGGGACAATGAGCAGTTCTTC
few	17	TRBV5-1	TRBJ1-6	.	CASSLGDTSSYNSPLHF	TGCGCCAGCAGCTTGGGGGACACGAGCTCCTATAATTCACCCCTCCACTTT
.	13	TRBV19	TRBJ2-7	.	CASSIRGGLEQYF	TGTGCCAGTAGTATTAGGGGGGGATTAGAGCAGTACTTC
.	18	TRBV19	TRBJ1-1	.	CASSYFFRTVGLNTEAFF	TGTGCCAGTAGTTATTTCTTTCGGACAGTAGGATTGAACACTGAAGCTTTCTTT
.	14	TRBV7-2	TRBJ1-2	.	CASTTWASNYGYTF	TGTGCCAGCACTACATGGGCTTCTAACTATGGCTACACCTTC
once	18	TRBV4-1	TRBJ2-1	TRBD2	CASSLPGTSVVTGNEQFF	TGCGCCAGCAGCCTCCCTGGGACTAGCGTTGTTACTGGCAATGAGCAGTTCTTC
.	13	TRBV7-9	TRBJ2-7	.	CASSPPGSYEQYF	TGTGCCAGCAGCCCACCGGGGTCCTACGAGCAGTACTTC
.	14	TRBV7-9	TRBJ1-2	TRBD1	CASSFNQGANGYTF	TGTGCCAGCAGCTTCAATCAGGGGGCAAATGGCTACACCTTC
.	13	TRBV7-9	TRBJ2-5	TRBD2	CASELAGDRTQYF	TGTGCCAGCGAGTTAGCGGGAGATAGGACCCAGTACTTC
.	16	TRBV9	TRBJ1-6	.	CASSARLGGHNSPLHF	TGTGCCAGCAGCGCTCGTCTGGGGGGACATAATTCACCCCTCCACTTT
.	14	TRBV2	TRBJ1-2	.	CASSEAQGGGGYTF	TGTGCCAGCAGTGAAGCGCAGGGAGGGGGAGGCTACACCTTC
.	14	TRBV18	TRBJ1-2	.	CASSPNGGGYGYTF	TGTGCCAGCTCACCAAACGGGGGTGGCTATGGCTACACCTTC
.	18	TRBV3-1/TRBV3-2	TRBJ2-1	TRBD2	CASSQDPSGGSSYNEQFF	TGTGCCAGCAGCCAAGATCCTAGCGGGGGCAGCTCCTACAATGAGCAGTTCTTC
once	13	TRBV30	TRBJ2-7	.	CAWSVSKRGEQYF	TGTGCCTGGAGTGTATCAAAAAGGGGAGAGCAGTACTTC
.	16	TRBV15	TRBJ1-5	.	CATSRATGGVNQPQHF	TGTGCCACCAGCAGAGCAACCGGAGGGGTAAATCAGCCCCAGCATTTT
once	17	TRBV7-2	TRBJ1-3	TRBD1	CASSFPAAGGDGNTIYF	TGTGCCAGCAGCTTTCCCGCGGCAGGGGGCGATGGAAACACCATATATTTT
.	15	TRBV5-8	TRBJ1-5	.	CASSLGQVSNQPQHF	TGTGCCAGCAGCTTGGGACAGGTTAGCAATCAGCCCCAGCATTTT
.	13	TRBV5-1	TRBJ1-1	TRBD1	CASSSNRGTEAFF	TGCGCCAGCAGCTCAAACAGGGGCACTGAAGCTTTCTTT
.	14	TRBV11-2	TRBJ2-7	.	CASSLVASTYEQYF	TGTGCCAGCAGCTTAGTCGCCAGTACCTACGAGCAGTACTTC
.	13	TRBV27	TRBJ1-2	.	CASKPGHNYGYTF	TGTGCCAGCAAGCCGGGTCATAACTATGGCTACACCTTC
.	14	TRBV28	TRBJ1-5	.	CASSLSRVNQPQHF	TGTGCCAGCAGTTTATCCCGTGTCAATCAGCCCCAGCATTTT
.	14	TRBV11-1	TRBJ1-1	TRBD1	CASSFDRGRGEAFF	TGTGCCAGCAGCTTCGACAGGGGGCGGGGTGAAGCTTTCTTT
.	16	TRBV3-1/TRBV3-2	TRBJ2-5	TRBD2	CASSQIPGLAGDTQYF	TGTGCCAGCAGCCAGATACCGGGACTAGCGGGGGATACCCAGTACTTC
.	15	TRBV18	TRBJ1-1	TRBD1	CASSPRTGGNTEAFF	TGTGCCAGCTCACCACGGACAGGGGGTAACACTGAAGCTTTCTTT
.	14	TRBV23-1	TRBJ1-2	.	CASSQSRRDYGYTF	TGCGCCAGCAGTCAATCGAGACGGGACTATGGCTACACCTTC
once	15	TRBV7-2	TRBJ1-6	TRBD1	CASSPWVTGQPPLHF	TGTGCCAGCAGCCCGTGGGTGACAGGGCAGCCACCCCTCCACTTT